Sequencing of this T cell receptor beta chain was carried out in a study of cytomegalovirus exposure and HLA in healthy donors. Study at large: Prior work identified around 120 million unique TCR beta sequences in approximately 200 million T cells.

Study results and caveats: Analyzed later, association rates of TCRs varied across HLA loci, with DRB1 most and HLA-C fewest. CMV serostatus was the sole immune exposure data available.

Primers included in the PCR were 60 Vbeta and 13 Jbeta primers. Measured with immunoSEQ multiplex PCR; TCRdb has only the in-frame clones, and not every one. The record lists approximately 210,000 clones, of which the ten most abundant hold roughly 0.98%. For this clone: Antigen unknown.

Sequenced sample: PBMCs. The receptor was derived from a woman aged 25 to 39 in good health and CMV-seropositive.

DNA for the CDR3: TGTGCCAGCGGTGCGACTGGAAACACCATATATTTT. The encoded protein is CASGATGNTIYF. The V and J genes are TRBV9 and TRBJ1-3; D remains ambiguous. V lost 7 bases and J 2 bases, leaving 7 bases between the germline ends. In germline, CDR1 is SGDLS, CDR2 YYNGEE. This CDR3 comprises 12 residues.